The clone carrying this T cell receptor (beta chain) was detected a few times. Germline lookup yields CDR1 SGHAT and CDR2 FQNNGV. V lost 5 bases and J lost 2, with 12 bases in between. This CDR3 is 14 amino acids long. The data were taken from a study of human T cells and chemical hapten exposure. The authors extracted total RNA from unfractionated whole blood. It was the library that attached unique molecular identifiers to individual cDNA molecules. MiXCR, run by TCRdb on the 5' RACE reads, gives a single entry per CDR3 protein. Here the sample spans roughly 110,000 distinct CDR3 sequences, around 20% being singletons.

This TCR came from a human donor in good health. The chain joins TRBV11-2 to TRBJ1-1; the D gene is possibly TRBD1 (5 bases). The DNA of the CDR3 is TGTGCCAGCAGCGCAGAGAGGGGAAACACTGAAGCTTTCTTT. Translating gives CASSAERGNTEAFF.